The 11 T cell receptor beta chains listed next were all sequenced from one sample in a study of spatial heterogeneity in lung cancer. Described time point: sample taken at primary tumor resection. TCRs were sequenced from unsorted whole RNA of tumor, nontumor lung or PBMC. TCRdb used MiXCR to reprocess the 5' RACE reads, holding one entry per CDR3 protein. The repertoire has 20,000 to 25,000 distinct CDR3 sequences, around 4.6% of them found once; the top ten carry around 7%. Source: PBMCs, taken at surgery. Every receptor here comes from a male donor with early-stage non-small cell lung cancer.

This clonotype showed up many times. The rearrangement links TRBV20-1 to TRBJ1-1; D gene uncertain. Germline CDR1 and CDR2: DFQATT and SNEGSKA (reference sequence). The V and J ends lost 3 bases and 1 base respectively, with 3 bases between them. The CDR3 loop spans 11 amino acids. The CDR3 protein is CSARGNTEAFF. CDR3 coding DNA: TGCAGTGCTAGGGGGAACACTGAAGCTTTCTTT.

This clonotype was seen many times. The chain has TRBV5-6 and TRBJ1-5, with unresolved D. The CDR3 extends over 15 amino acids. V lost 2 bases to trimming and J lost 5 bases, with 14 bases between them. CDR1 and CDR2 from the germline V gene are SGHDT and YYEEEE. In DNA, the CDR3 is TGTGCCAGCAGCTTTTTCGCACGGTCTGATCAGCCCCAGCATTTT. Protein product: CASSFFARSDQPQHF.

J is TRBJ2-3 and V is TRBV5-8; D unclear. The V end was cut by 0 bases, the J end by 9 bases, with 14 bases between. CDR3 size: 14 residues. Per germline, CDR1 SGHTS and CDR2 YDEGEE. This CDR3 is CASSLANGWGTQYF. The CDR3 nucleotides are TGTGCCAGCAGCTTGGCCAACGGGTGGGGAACGCAGTATTTT.

This clonotype was seen many times. The chain employs TRBV11-2 and TRBJ2-2, with D possibly being TRBD1 or TRBD2 (6 bases each). Germline CDR1 reads SGHAT; CDR2 reads FQNNGV. This CDR3 has 16 amino acids. V was pared by 5 bases and J by 1 base, with 14 bases between. CDR3 DNA sequence: TGTGCCAGCAGCCCCCTGAAGGGGGGGAACACCGGGGAGCTGTTTTTT. The encoded protein is CASSPLKGGNTGELFF.

This clonotype was detected ten times or more. The chain employs TRBV20-1 and TRBJ1-5; 9 nucleotides line up with TRBD1. Germline CDR1 DFQATT, CDR2 SNEGSKA (reference sequence). J was trimmed by 3 bases and V by 3 bases; bases with no gene match: 12. This CDR3 contains 17 residues. CDR3 amino acids: CSASFVLDRGHNQPQHF. As DNA, the CDR3 is TGCAGTGCTAGTTTCGTTCTGGACAGGGGCCACAATCAGCCCCAGCATTTT.

This chain uses TRBV2 with TRBJ2-3; TRBD2 matches at 13 bases. CDR3 length: 18 residues. The germline V gene has CDR1 SNHLY and CDR2 FYNNEI. After removal of 6 bases from V and 0 bases from J, the junction contained 9 bases not matched to a gene. The CDR3 region is CASRSTGTSGASTDTQYF. CDR3 sequence (DNA): TGTGCCAGCAGGTCGACAGGGACTAGCGGGGCGAGCACAGATACGCAGTATTTT.

In this sample, this clonotype turned up many times. The chain is built from TRBV29-1 and TRBJ1-2; D is perhaps TRBD1 (6 bases). The V end lost 7 bases, the J end lost 6 bases, and 15 bases lay between the germline ends. The CDR3 consists of 12 residues. The germline V gene encodes CDR1 SQVTM and CDR2 ANQGSEA. The CDR3 sequence: CSGITGLDGYTF. The CDR3 DNA reads TGCAGCGGTATCACAGGGTTGGATGGCTACACCTTC.

The CDR3 sequence: CASNPFGQGKDEKLFF. For the CDR3, the DNA is TGTGCCAGTAATCCCTTCGGACAGGGAAAAGATGAAAAACTGTTTTTT. The chain joins TRBV19 to TRBJ1-4; TRBD1 matches at 8 bases. Per germline, CDR1 LNHDA and CDR2 SQIVND (reference sequence). With 7 bases clipped from V and 6 bases from J, the junction kept 13 bases outside the gene matches. The CDR3 sequence is 16 residues long.

Within the sample, this clonotype is medium-sized (0.01 to 0.1%). CDR3 in DNA: TGTGCCAGCAGTTTACAGGCGAGAGGTGAGACCCAGTACTTC. Its translation: CASSLQARGETQYF. This chain connects TRBV28 to TRBJ2-5, with no clear D. The length of the CDR3 is 14 residues. With 2 bases removed from V and 5 bases from J, the gap between germline ends came to 12 bases. In germline, CDR1 is MDHEN, CDR2 SYDVKM.

The rearrangement links TRBV12-3 or TRBV12-4 to TRBJ2-7; the match to TRBD2 covers 7 bases. V dropped 2 bases and J dropped 2; count of bases not matched to a gene: 6. The CDR3 runs 15 residues. CDR3 region: CASSLKGGDPYEQYF. CDR3 bases: TGTGCCAGCAGTTTAAAGGGAGGGGACCCCTACGAGCAGTACTTC.

The table lists this clonotype with many counts. The CDR3 protein is CASSFGGGLYNEQFF. For the CDR3, the DNA is TGCGCCAGCAGCTTCGGTGGGGGACTGTACAATGAGCAGTTCTTC. This chain links TRBV5-1 with TRBJ2-1; the D gene is possibly TRBD2 (6 bases). V was shortened by 2 bases and J by 4 bases, with 13 bases between the two germline ends. This CDR3 is built from 15 residues. The germline V gene has CDR1 SGHRS and CDR2 YFSETQ.